This T cell receptor (beta chain) was profiled in a study of early T cells in non-severe SARS-CoV-2 infection. Study background: Sequenced material consisted of bulk RNA (from unsorted whole blood), and chains were unpaired.

In its sample, this clonotype was seen a few times. Germline lookup yields CDR1 SQVTM and CDR2 ANQGSEA. This CDR3 contains 13 residues. The V end lost 4 bases, the J end lost 1 base, and 10 bases lay between the germline ends. Unique molecular identifiers were affixed to single, distinct cDNA molecules. TCRdb called the 5' RACE reads again in MiXCR, with one record for every CDR3 protein. The sample records tens of thousands of distinct CDR3 sequences, about 10% being singletons. This sequence was found in an adult who was a healthcare worker with PCR-confirmed SARS-CoV-2 infection or an uninfected control (not recorded which). The rearrangement joins TRBV29-1 to TRBJ1-2; D is ambiguous. Sequences were derived from whole blood, sampled at baseline. CDR3 protein: CSVVPPVNYGYTF. The CDR3 DNA is TGCAGCGTTGTCCCCCCAGTTAACTATGGCTACACCTTC.